This T cell receptor beta chain was obtained from a study of shared clonotypes between healthy human individuals. Whole-study context: A donor's plate count was three for CD4 naive and three for CD4 memory; CD8 naive had two and CD8 memory one. Study-level findings and limits: Larger estimated richness was generally recorded for naive subsets relative to memory subsets.

Authors' processing steps: ImmunoSEQ supplied junction-only sequences lacking quality scores, so filtering was different. Assay: immunoSEQ multiplex PCR; the TCRdb copy retains only in-frame clones and omits some. V, J and clone size are those of that table, while D and trimming were read from the DNA. The table includes more than 2,000,000 clones, just over 90% detected once. In the case of this clone: What it binds is not known.

Trimming removed 4 bases from V and 6 bases from J, with 13 bases in between. From germline, CDR1 is MNHNS and CDR2 SASEGT. The CDR3 consists of 13 residues. This clonotype originated in a man between 18 and 29 years old in good health. Some clones in this sample may be carry-over from other donors' samples. The chain uses TRBV6-1 and TRBJ2-7; TRBD1 is a possible D gene (5 bases). The material sequenced was naive CD4+ T cells from PBMCs. Subset of the sample: CD45RA+ positively selected. CDR3: CASSAFRVPEQYF. The CDR3 DNA is TGTGCCAGCAGTGCTTTCAGGGTTCCCGAGCAGTACTTC.